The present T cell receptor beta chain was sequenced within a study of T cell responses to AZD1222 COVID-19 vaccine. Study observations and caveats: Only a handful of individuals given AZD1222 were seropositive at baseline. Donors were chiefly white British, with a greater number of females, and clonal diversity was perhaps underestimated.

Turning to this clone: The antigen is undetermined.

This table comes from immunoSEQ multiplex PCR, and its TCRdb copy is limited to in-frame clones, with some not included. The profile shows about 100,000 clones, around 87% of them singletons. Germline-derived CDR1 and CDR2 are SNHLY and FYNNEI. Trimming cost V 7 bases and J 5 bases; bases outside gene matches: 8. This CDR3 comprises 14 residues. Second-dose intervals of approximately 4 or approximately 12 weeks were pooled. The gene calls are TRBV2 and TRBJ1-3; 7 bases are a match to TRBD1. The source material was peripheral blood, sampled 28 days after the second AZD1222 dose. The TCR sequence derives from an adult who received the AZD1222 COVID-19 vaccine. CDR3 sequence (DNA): TGTGCCAGCAAAACCACAGGGGTGAGAAACACCATATATTTT. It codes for CASKTTGVRNTIYF.